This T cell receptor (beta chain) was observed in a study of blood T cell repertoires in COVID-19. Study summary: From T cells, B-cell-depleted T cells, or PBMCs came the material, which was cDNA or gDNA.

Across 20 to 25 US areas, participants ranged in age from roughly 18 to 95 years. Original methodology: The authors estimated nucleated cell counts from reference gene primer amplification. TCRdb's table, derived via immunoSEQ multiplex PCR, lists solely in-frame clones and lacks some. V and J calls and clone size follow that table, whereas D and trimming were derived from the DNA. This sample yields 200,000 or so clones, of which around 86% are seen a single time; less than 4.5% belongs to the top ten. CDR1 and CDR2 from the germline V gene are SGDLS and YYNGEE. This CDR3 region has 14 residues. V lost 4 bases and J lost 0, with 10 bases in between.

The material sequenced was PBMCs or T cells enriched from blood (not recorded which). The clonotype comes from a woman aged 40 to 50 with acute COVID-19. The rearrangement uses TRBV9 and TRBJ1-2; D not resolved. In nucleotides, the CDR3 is TGTGCCAGCAGCCCCTCAACAGCTAACTATGGCTACACCTTC. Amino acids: CASSPSTANYGYTF.